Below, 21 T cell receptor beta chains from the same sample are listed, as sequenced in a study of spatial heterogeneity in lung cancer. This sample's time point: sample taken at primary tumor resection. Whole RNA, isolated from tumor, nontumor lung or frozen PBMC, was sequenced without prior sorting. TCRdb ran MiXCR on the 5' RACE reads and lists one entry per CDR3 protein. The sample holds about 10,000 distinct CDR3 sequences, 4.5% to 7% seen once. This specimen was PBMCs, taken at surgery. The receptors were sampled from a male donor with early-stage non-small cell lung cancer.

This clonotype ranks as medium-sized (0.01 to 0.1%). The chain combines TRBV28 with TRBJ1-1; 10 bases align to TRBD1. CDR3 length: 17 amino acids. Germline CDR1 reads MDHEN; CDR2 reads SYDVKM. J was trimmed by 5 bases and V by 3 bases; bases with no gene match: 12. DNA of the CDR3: TGTGCCAGCAGTTTCGCCCCGTCGGACAGGGGGACAACTGAAGCTTTCTTT. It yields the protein CASSFAPSDRGTTEAFF. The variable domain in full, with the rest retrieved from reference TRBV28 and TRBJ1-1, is DVKVTQSSRYLVKRTGEKVFLECVQDMDHENMFWYRQDPGLGLRLIYFSYDVKMKEKGDIPEGYSVSREKKERFSLILESASTNQTSMYLCASSFAPSDRGTTEAFFGQGTRLTVV.

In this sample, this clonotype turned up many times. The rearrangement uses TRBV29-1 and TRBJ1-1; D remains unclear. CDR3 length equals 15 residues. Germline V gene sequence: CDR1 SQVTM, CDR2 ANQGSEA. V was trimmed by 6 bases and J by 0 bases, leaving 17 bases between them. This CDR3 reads CSVVNLGYMNTEAFF. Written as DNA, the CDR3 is TGCAGCGTGGTTAACCTAGGGTACATGAACACTGAAGCTTTCTTT.

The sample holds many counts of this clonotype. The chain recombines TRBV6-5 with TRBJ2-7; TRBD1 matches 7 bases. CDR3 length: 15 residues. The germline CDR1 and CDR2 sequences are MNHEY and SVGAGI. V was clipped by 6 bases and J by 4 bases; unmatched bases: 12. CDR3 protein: CASSRQGLGRYEQYF. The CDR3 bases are TGTGCCAGCAGCCGACAGGGATTAGGGCGATACGAGCAGTACTTC.

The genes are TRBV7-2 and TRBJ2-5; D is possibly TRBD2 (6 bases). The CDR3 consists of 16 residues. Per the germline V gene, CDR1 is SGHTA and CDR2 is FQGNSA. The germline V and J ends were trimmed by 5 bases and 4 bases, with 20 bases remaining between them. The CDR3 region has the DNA TGTGCCAGCAGCCCTGGGGGGTCGCGCCGAAGAGAGACCCAGTACTTC. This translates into CASSPGGSRRRETQYF.

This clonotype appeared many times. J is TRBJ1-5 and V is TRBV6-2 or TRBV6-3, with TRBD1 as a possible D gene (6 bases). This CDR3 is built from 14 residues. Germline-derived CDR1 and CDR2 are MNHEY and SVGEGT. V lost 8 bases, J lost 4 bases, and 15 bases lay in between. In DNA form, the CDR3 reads TGTGCCAGCGTGCCCCAGGGGTCAAATCAGCCCCAGCATTTT. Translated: CASVPQGSNQPQHF.

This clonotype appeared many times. The CDR3 sequence is CASRLAHTGELFF. The CDR3 DNA is TGTGCCAGCAGACTAGCACACACCGGGGAGCTGTTTTTT. The chain employs TRBV2 and TRBJ2-2; weak D call: TRBD2 (6 bases). Trimming left V 6 bases short and J 3 bases short, with 8 bases between. Germline assignment: CDR1 SNHLY and CDR2 FYNNEI. The CDR3 length is 13 residues. The variable domain in full, completed from reference TRBV2 and TRBJ2-2, reads EPEVTQTPSHQVTQMGQEVILRCVPISNHLYFYWYRQILGQKVEFLVSFYNNEISEKSEIFDDQFSVERPDGSNFTLKIRSTKLEDSAMYFCASRLAHTGELFFGEGSRLTVL.

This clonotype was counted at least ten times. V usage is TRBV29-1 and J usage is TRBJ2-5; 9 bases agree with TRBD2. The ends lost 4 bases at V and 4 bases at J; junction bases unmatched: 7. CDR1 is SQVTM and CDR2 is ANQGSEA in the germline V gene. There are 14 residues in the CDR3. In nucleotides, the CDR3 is TGCAGCGTTGTGAGTAGCGGGAGTCCAGAGACCCAGTACTTC. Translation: CSVVSSGSPETQYF.

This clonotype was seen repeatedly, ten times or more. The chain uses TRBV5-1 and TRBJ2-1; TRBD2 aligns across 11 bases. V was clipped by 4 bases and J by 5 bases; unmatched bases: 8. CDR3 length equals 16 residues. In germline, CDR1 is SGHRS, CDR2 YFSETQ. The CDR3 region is CASSPPGTSGHNEQFF. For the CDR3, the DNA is TGCGCCAGCAGCCCCCCCGGGACTAGCGGTCACAATGAGCAGTTCTTC.

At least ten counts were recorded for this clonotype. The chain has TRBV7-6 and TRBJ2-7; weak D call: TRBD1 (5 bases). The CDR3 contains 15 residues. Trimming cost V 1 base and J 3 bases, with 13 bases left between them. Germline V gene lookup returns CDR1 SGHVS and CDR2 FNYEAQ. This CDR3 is CASSLDQGAVYEQYF. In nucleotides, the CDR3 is TGTGCCAGCAGCTTAGATCAGGGCGCCGTCTACGAGCAGTACTTC. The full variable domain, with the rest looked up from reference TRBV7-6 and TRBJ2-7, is GAGVSQSPRYKVTKRGQDVALRCDPISGHVSLYWYRQALGQGPEFLTYFNYEAQQDKSGLPNDRFSAERPEGSISTLTIQRTEQRDSAMYRCASSLDQGAVYEQYFGPGTRLTVT.

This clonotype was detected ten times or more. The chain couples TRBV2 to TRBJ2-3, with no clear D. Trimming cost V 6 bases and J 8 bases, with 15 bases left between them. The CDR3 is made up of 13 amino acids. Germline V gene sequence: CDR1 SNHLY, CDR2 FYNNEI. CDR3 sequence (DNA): TGTGCCAGCAGCAACACGGGTGTCTCTACGCAGTATTTT. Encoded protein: CASSNTGVSTQYF.

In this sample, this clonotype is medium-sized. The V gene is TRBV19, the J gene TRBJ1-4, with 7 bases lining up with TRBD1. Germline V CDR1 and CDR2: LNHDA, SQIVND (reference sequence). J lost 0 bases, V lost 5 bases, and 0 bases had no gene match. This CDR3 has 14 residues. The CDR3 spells CASSGTATNEKLFF. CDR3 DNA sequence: TGTGCCAGTAGTGGGACAGCAACTAATGAAAAACTGTTTTTT.

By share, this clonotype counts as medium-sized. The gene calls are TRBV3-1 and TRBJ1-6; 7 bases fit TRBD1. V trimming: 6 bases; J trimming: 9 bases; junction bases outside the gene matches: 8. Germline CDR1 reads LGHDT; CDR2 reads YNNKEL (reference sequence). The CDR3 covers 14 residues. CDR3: CASRLGQTISPLHF. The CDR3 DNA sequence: TGTGCCAGCAGGCTGGGACAGACGATTTCACCCCTCCACTTT.

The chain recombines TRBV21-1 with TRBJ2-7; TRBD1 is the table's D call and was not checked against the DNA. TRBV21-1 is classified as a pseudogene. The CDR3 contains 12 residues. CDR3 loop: CASSKAGTEQYF. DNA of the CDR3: TGTGCCAGCAGCAAAGCAGGGACCGAGCAGTACTTC.

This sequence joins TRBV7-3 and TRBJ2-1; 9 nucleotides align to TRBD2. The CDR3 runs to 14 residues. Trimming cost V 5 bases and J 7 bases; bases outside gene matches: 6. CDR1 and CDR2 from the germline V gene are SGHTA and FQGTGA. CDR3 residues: CASSATLAGNEQFF. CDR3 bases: TGTGCCAGCAGCGCCACTCTAGCGGGAAATGAGCAGTTCTTC. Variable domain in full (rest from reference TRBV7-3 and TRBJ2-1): GAGVSQTPSNKVTEKGKYVELRCDPISGHTALYWYRQSLGQGPEFLIYFQGTGAADDSGLPNDRFFAVRPEGSVSTLKIQRTERGDSAVYLCASSATLAGNEQFFGPGTRLTVL.

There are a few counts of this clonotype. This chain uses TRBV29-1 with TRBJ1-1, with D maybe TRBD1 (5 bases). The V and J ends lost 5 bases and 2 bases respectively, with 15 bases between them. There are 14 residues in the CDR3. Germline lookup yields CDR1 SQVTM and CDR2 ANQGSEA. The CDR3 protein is CSVTQQDFNTEAFF. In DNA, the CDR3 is TGCAGCGTTACACAACAGGATTTTAACACTGAAGCTTTCTTT.

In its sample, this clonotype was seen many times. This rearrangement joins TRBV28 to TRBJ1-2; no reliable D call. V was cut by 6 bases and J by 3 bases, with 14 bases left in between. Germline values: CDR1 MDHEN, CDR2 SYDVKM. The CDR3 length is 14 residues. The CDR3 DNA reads TGTGCCAGCAGCCTCCCCAAGGGAGACTATGGCTACACCTTC. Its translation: CASSLPKGDYGYTF.

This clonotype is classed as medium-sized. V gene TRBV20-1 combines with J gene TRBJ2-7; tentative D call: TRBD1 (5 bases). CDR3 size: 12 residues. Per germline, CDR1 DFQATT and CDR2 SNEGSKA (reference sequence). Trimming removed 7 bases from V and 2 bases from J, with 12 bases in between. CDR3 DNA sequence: TGCAGTGTATCAGGACAACCCTACGAGCAGTACTTC. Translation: CSVSGQPYEQYF.

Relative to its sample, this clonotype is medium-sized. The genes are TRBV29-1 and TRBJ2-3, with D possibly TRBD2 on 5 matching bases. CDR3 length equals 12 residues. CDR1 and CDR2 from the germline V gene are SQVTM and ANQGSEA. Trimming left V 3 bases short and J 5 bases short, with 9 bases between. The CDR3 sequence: CSVETEGDTQYF. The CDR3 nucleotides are TGCAGCGTTGAGACTGAGGGAGATACGCAGTATTTT.

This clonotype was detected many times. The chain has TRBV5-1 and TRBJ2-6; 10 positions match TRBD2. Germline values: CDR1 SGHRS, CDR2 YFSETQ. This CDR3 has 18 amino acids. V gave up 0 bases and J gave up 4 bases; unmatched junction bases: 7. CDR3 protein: CASSLGLAGSTGANVLTF. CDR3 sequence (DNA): TGCGCCAGCAGCTTGGGACTAGCGGGTAGTACGGGGGCCAACGTCCTGACTTTC.

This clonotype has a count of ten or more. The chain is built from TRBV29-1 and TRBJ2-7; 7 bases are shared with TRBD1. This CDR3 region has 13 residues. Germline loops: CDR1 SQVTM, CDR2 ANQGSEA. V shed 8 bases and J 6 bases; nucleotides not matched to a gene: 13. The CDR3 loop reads CSIRQGNVVEQYF. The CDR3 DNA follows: TGCAGCATCCGACAGGGAAATGTCGTCGAGCAGTACTTC.

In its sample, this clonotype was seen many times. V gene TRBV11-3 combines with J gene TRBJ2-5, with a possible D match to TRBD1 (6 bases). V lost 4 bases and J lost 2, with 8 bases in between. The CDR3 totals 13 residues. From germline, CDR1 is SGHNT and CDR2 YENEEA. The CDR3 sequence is CASSSGQQETQYF. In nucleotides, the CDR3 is TGTGCCAGCAGCTCTGGACAGCAAGAGACCCAGTACTTC.